The clone carrying this T cell receptor beta chain has ten or more counts. A second PCR, run for about 7 to 12 cycles, used a sample-barcoded 5' primer plus a J-beta primer mix. Each cDNA molecule received a tag from a template-switch adaptor that had 12 random nucleotides. TCRdb reprocessed the 5' RACE reads via MiXCR and lists one record per CDR3 protein. The sample yields roughly 2 million distinct CDR3 sequences, about 50% seen once. The CDR3 is 12 residues long. Germline CDR1 is MNHEY and CDR2 is SMNVEV (reference sequence). With 4 bases removed from V and 6 bases from J, the gap between germline ends came to 8 bases. The data are from a study of blood T cells in healthy people across ages.

The source is a woman in her 40s in good health. This chain uses TRBV27 with TRBJ2-3; the D is unclear. Sequenced sample: blood. DNA for the CDR3: TGTGCCAGCAGTTACCCCGGGGATACGCAGTATTTT. This codes for CASSYPGDTQYF.